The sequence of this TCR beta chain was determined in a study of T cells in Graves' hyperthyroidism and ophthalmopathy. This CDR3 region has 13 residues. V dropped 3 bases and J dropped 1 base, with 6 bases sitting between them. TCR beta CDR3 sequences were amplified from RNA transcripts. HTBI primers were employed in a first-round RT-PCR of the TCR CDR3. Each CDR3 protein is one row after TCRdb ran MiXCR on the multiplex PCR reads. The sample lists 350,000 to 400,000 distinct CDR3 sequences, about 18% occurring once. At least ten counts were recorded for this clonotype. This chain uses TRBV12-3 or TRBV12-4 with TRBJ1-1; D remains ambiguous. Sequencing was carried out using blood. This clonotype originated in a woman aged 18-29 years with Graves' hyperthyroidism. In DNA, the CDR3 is TGTGCCAGCAGTTTTAGAGCGAACACTGAAGCTTTCTTT. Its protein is CASSFRANTEAFF.